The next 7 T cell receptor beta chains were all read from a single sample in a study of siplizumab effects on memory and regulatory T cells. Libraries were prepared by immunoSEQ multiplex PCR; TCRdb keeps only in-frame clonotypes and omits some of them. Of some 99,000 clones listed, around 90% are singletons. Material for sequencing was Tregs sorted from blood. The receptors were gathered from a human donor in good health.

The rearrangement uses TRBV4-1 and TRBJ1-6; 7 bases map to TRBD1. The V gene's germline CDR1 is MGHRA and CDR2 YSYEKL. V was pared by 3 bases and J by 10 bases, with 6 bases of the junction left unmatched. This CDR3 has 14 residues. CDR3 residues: CASSQGQHDSPLHF. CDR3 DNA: TGCGCCAGCAGCCAGGGACAGCACGACTCACCCCTCCACTTT.

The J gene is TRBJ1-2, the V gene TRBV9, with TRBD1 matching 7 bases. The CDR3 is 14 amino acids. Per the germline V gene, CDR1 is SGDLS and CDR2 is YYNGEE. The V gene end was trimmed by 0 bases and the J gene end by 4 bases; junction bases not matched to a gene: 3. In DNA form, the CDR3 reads TGTGCCAGCAGCGTAGCTAACAGGGGCTATGGCTACACCTTC. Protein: CASSVANRGYGYTF.

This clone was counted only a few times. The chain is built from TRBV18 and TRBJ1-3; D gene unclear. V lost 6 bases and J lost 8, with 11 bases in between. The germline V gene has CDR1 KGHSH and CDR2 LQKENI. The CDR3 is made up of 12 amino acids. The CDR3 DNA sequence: TGTGCCAGCTCGCCGGGGAGTGACACCATATATTTT. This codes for CASSPGSDTIYF.

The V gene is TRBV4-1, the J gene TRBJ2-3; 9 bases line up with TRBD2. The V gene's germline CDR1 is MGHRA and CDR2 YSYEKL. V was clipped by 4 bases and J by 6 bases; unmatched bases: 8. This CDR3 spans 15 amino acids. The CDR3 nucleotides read TGCGCCAGCAGCCTTTTAGCGGGAGTTTCGGATACGCAGTATTTT. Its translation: CASSLLAGVSDTQYF.

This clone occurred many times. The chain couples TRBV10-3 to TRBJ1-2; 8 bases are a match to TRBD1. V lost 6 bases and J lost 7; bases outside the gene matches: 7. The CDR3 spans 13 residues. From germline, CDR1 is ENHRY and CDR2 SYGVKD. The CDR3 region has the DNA TGTGCCATCAGGCCCAGGGGGCTTGGTGGCTACACCTTC. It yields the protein CAIRPRGLGGYTF.

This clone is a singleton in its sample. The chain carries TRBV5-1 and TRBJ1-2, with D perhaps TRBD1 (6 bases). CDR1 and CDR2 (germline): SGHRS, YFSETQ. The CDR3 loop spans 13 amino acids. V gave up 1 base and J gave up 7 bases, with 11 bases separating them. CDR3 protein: CASSLSGTFGYTF. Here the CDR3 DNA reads TGCGCCAGCAGCTTGTCCGGGACATTTGGCTACACCTTC.

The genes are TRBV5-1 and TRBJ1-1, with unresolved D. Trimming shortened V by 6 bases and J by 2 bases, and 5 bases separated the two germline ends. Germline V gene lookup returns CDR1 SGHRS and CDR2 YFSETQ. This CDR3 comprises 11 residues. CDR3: CASTYNTEAFF. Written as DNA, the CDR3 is TGCGCCAGCACCTATAACACTGAAGCTTTCTTT.